Reported below is one T cell receptor (beta chain). What it binds is unknown. Germline CDR1 and CDR2: SGHTA and FQGNSA. V gave up 1 base and J gave up 5 bases, with 6 bases separating them. The CDR3 is 13 amino acids. The data belong to a study of CD8+ T cells in alopecia areata. Study-wide context: The study gave treated patients oral tofacitinib at 5 to 10 mg twice daily.

Extracted RNA was reverse transcribed, and the resulting cDNA served as sequencing template. Here immunoSEQ multiplex PCR was the method, and the copy in TCRdb shows in-frame clones only, minus some. The sample holds roughly 250,000 clones, 50% to 75% seen once. Specified treatment: oral pan-JAK inhibitor, 5-10 mg twice daily. From PBMCs, CD4+ and CD8+ T cells were sorted. Study-wide findings and caveats: Clonality in lesional scalp, especially alopecia totalis/universalis, exceeded that of normal scalp.

This specimen consisted of CD4+ T cells sorted from blood, obtained at week 52, from a patient treated with tofacitinib. The chain uses TRBV7-2 and TRBJ1-5; D call uncertain. The source is a human donor with alopecia areata. The CDR3 loop reads CASSLGVYQPQHF. The CDR3 nucleotides are TGTGCCAGCAGCTTAGGGGTCTATCAGCCCCAGCATTTT.